The 24 T cell receptor beta chains given below trace back to one sample, sequenced in a study of human T cells and chemical hapten exposure (dated by TCRdb to 2020 to 2023). The protocol used for the library was RACE. TCRdb shows the sequencer as NextSeq 500. TCRdb itself trimmed the public reads at Q25 with fastp, ran MiXCR and retained productive beta chains. Duplicate CDR3 protein sequences are folded into a single record with the most common DNA and genes. The sample table records around 380,000 distinct CDR3 sequences; about 4.4% of these occur just once. Of the sample, around 2% falls within the top ten clones. The time point label on this specimen signifies: patch test 1, 2 weeks after DPC sensitization. The meaning of the sample's treatment or condition label: therapeutic diphenylcyclopropenone sensitization with weekly scalp DPC. This specimen was whole blood, taken in connection with sensitization to the hapten diphenylcyclopropenone (DPC). The receptors were gathered from a woman aged 45-59 years with alopecia areata. Some clones in this sample may be carry-over from other donors' samples.

This clonotype was observed at least ten times. The CDR3 sequence: CSARDVEKLFF. For the CDR3, the DNA is TGCAGTGCTCGGGACGTTGAAAAACTGTTTTTT. The chain combines TRBV20-1 with TRBJ1-4; TRBD1 is a possible D gene (5 bases). This CDR3 region has 11 residues. The germline V and J ends were trimmed by 5 bases and 7 bases, with 8 bases remaining between them. In germline, CDR1 is DFQATT, CDR2 SNEGSKA (reference sequence).

This sequence joins TRBV12-3 or TRBV12-4 and TRBJ1-2; the D gene is possibly TRBD1 (5 bases). The length of the CDR3 is 12 residues. V lost 7 bases, J lost 3 bases, and 9 bases lay in between. The CDR3 coding sequence is TGTGCCAGCAAGGGACGGGACTATGGCTACACCTTC. The encoded protein is CASKGRDYGYTF.

This clonotype was detected a few times. This chain uses TRBV20-1 with TRBJ2-7, with 9 bases identical to TRBD2. The CDR3 runs 15 residues. Per germline, CDR1 DFQATT and CDR2 SNEGSKA (reference sequence). Trimming at V came to 0 bases and at J to 3 bases, leaving 6 bases not matched to a gene. DNA for the CDR3: TGCAGTGCTAGAGAGGCCGGGACTAGCATCTACGAGCAGTACTTC. Its protein product is CSAREAGTSIYEQYF.

At least ten counts were recorded for this clonotype. The chain combines TRBV7-2 with TRBJ2-1; D may be TRBD1 or TRBD2 (5 bases each). The V gene lost 4 bases and the J gene lost 13 bases, with 17 bases spanning the gap. Looked up from germline, CDR1 is SGHTA and CDR2 is FQGNSA. This CDR3 is built from 13 residues. CDR3 residues: CASSSNAGTIQFF. CDR3 DNA: TGTGCCAGCAGCTCCAACGCCGGGACGATCCAGTTCTTC.

This clonotype was observed many times. This chain joins TRBV3-1 and TRBJ1-6; a possible D gene is TRBD1 (5 bases). The germline CDR1 and CDR2 sequences are LGHDT and YNNKEL (reference sequence). The CDR3 sequence is 19 residues long. V dropped 0 bases and J dropped 0 bases, with 15 bases sitting between them. CDR3 nucleotides: TGTGCCAGCAGCCAAGATCCTAGGGCAGGGAGCTCCTATAATTCACCCCTCCACTTT. This encodes CASSQDPRAGSSYNSPLHF.

This clonotype was found many times. The gene calls are TRBV5-1 and TRBJ2-3; D is undetermined. Trimming pared 4 bases from V and 2 bases from J, leaving 17 bases between. Germline V gene sequence: CDR1 SGHRS, CDR2 YFSETQ. This CDR3 contains 16 residues. The CDR3 DNA is TGCGCCAGCAGCCAGGACCTATCCCAGCCCACAGATACGCAGTATTTT. This gives the protein CASSQDLSQPTDTQYF.

The rearrangement links TRBV11-1 to TRBJ2-5; D perhaps matches TRBD2 (5 bases). V was clipped by 5 bases and J by 2 bases, with 12 bases between them. CDR3 length equals 14 residues. The germline CDR1 and CDR2 sequences are SGHAT and FQDESV (reference sequence). As DNA, the CDR3 is TGTGCCAGCAGCCCCCAGAAGCGGCAAGAGACCCAGTACTTC. It encodes CASSPQKRQETQYF.

The chain carries TRBV7-6 and TRBJ1-1, with D possibly being TRBD1 (5 bases). The CDR3 has 17 amino acids. V shed 3 bases and J shed 0 bases, with 17 bases lying between them. Germline CDR1 reads SGHVS; CDR2 reads FNYEAQ. DNA of the CDR3: TGTGCCAGCAGCTTTACCCGCCGACTGGGGGTGAACACTGAAGCTTTCTTT. As protein: CASSFTRRLGVNTEAFF.

This clonotype was seen repeatedly, ten times or more. V is TRBV4-3 and J is TRBJ2-6; unclear D gene. The V and J ends lost 1 base and 2 bases respectively, with 9 bases between them. The CDR3 loop spans 16 amino acids. Germline CDR1 LGHNA, CDR2 YSLEER. CDR3 in DNA: TGCGCCAGCAGCCAAGTAGTTGCCACTGGGGCCAACGTCCTGACTTTC. Its protein is CASSQVVATGANVLTF.

This clonotype appeared a few times. Written as DNA, the CDR3 is TGTGCCAGCATAGGGTGGCAGGACTCCTACGAGCAGTACTTC. Protein sequence: CASIGWQDSYEQYF. The chain is built from TRBV2 and TRBJ2-7; no clear D gene. The V gene lost 7 bases and the J gene lost 0 bases, with 13 bases spanning the gap. CDR3 size: 14 residues. CDR1 is SNHLY, CDR2 FYNNEI, per germline. Using reference TRBV2 and TRBJ2-7 for the parts outside the CDR3, the full variable domain is EPEVTQTPSHQVTQMGQEVILRCVPISNHLYFYWYRQILGQKVEFLVSFYNNEISEKSEIFDDQFSVERPDGSNFTLKIRSTKLEDSAMYFCASIGWQDSYEQYFGPGTRLTVT.

This clonotype has ten or more counts. The chain couples TRBV11-2 to TRBJ2-3; D is possibly TRBD2 (5 bases). Per germline, CDR1 SGHAT and CDR2 FQNNGV. This CDR3 spans 17 amino acids. Between the trimmed V and J ends, which lost 6 bases and 0 bases, there was a span of 19 bases. CDR3 in amino acids: CASRRAGRNPSTDTQYF. The CDR3 DNA reads as TGTGCCAGCAGGCGTGCGGGCAGGAACCCTAGCACAGATACGCAGTATTTT.

The rearrangement joins TRBV12-5 to TRBJ1-4, with D possibly matching TRBD1 (5 bases). CDR3 length equals 14 residues. V was pared by 7 bases and J by 8 bases, with 17 bases between. Per the germline V gene, CDR1 is LGHNT and CDR2 is FRNRAP. The CDR3 here is CASAPSGGGEKLFF. The CDR3 DNA follows: TGTGCTAGTGCCCCGTCCGGGGGAGGCGAAAAACTGTTTTTT.

At least ten counts were recorded for this clonotype. This chain joins TRBV11-3 and TRBJ2-2; D is ambiguous. Trimming cost V 1 base and J 7 bases, with 4 bases left between them. Germline CDR1 reads SGHNT; CDR2 reads YENEEA. This CDR3 comprises 12 residues. The CDR3 protein is CASSLVDGELFF. The DNA of the CDR3 is TGTGCCAGCAGCTTAGTAGACGGGGAGCTGTTTTTT.

Many counts were recorded for this clonotype. The junction departs from germline at one end; a sequencing error may be responsible. This rearrangement joins TRBV7-8 to TRBJ2-5; D gene uncertain. The CDR3 has 14 residues. CDR1 and CDR2 from the germline V gene are SGHVS and FQNEAQ. CDR3 DNA: TGTGCCAGCAGCTTTTCCAGCTACCAAGAGGCCCAGTACTTC. It translates to CASSFSSYQEAQYF.

In this sample, this clonotype turned up many times. The rearrangement uses TRBV13 and TRBJ1-1; 7 bases line up with TRBD1. The CDR3 has 17 amino acids. Trimming cost V 0 bases and J 1 base; bases outside gene matches: 8. The germline CDR1 and CDR2 sequences are PRHDT and FYEKMQ (reference sequence). CDR3 region: CASSLGPTGQRNTEAFF. The CDR3 DNA reads as TGTGCCAGCAGCTTAGGTCCGACAGGGCAGAGGAACACTGAAGCTTTCTTT.

This clonotype was recorded a few times. This rearrangement joins TRBV6-5 to TRBJ2-2; D not resolved. The CDR3 loop spans 13 amino acids. Germline CDR1 MNHEY, CDR2 SVGAGI. V was shortened by 3 bases and J by 3 bases, with 5 bases between the two germline ends. The CDR3 is CASSYRYTGELFF. As DNA, the CDR3 is TGTGCCAGCAGTTATAGGTACACCGGGGAGCTGTTTTTT.

The chain uses TRBV27 and TRBJ1-2; D is ambiguous. Per the germline V gene, CDR1 is MNHEY and CDR2 is SMNVEV (reference sequence). The CDR3 runs 15 residues. Between the trimmed V and J ends, which lost 2 bases and 4 bases, there was a span of 14 bases. In DNA, the CDR3 is TGTGCCAGCAGTTTAACCCTAAAGGGTCCCTATGGCTACACCTTC. Protein product: CASSLTLKGPYGYTF.

This clonotype was counted at least ten times. This chain connects TRBV10-3 to TRBJ2-7; 7 bases fit TRBD2. Germline V gene data show CDR1 as ENHRY and CDR2 as SYGVKD. V trimming: 0 bases; J trimming: 2 bases; junction bases outside the gene matches: 10. The CDR3 has 17 amino acids. Here the CDR3 reads CAISESFETAGTYEQYF. The DNA for the CDR3 is TGTGCCATCAGTGAGTCATTCGAGACAGCGGGGACCTACGAGCAGTACTTC.

This clonotype has a handful of counts. The chain links TRBV21-1 to TRBJ1-5; TRBD1 was called by the table and not checked on the DNA. TRBV21-1 is labeled a pseudogene. The CDR3 totals 14 residues. The DNA of the CDR3 is TGTGCCAGCACCCACAGGGGTCCCCATCAGCCCCAGCATTTT. Translated, it gives CASTHRGPHQPQHF.

This clonotype was picked up many times. The chain uses TRBV5-6 and TRBJ1-6, with D possibly TRBD1 on 5 matching bases. Trimming removed 0 bases at V and 7 bases at J, with 8 bases between. This CDR3 comprises 14 residues. Germline V gene data show CDR1 as SGHDT and CDR2 as YYEEEE. The DNA for the CDR3 is TGTGCCAGCAGCTTGGGGTGGGGGAATTCACCCCTCCACTTT. Its translation is CASSLGWGNSPLHF.

This clonotype was seen more than once but under ten times. The rearrangement links TRBV29-1 to TRBJ2-1; D remains ambiguous. Trimming removed 4 bases at V and 2 bases at J, with 18 bases between. Germline CDR1 and CDR2: SQVTM and ANQGSEA. CDR3 length equals 16 residues. The CDR3 DNA follows: TGCAGCGTTGGGCCCGGGCAAATAGCCCCCTACAATGAGCAGTTCTTC. Amino acids: CSVGPGQIAPYNEQFF.

This clonotype appeared many times. The gene calls are TRBV6-1 and TRBJ2-3; D remains unclear. The V end was cut by 6 bases, the J end by 1 base, with 8 bases between. The CDR3 extends over 13 amino acids. Germline V CDR1 and CDR2: MNHNS, SASEGT. Written as DNA, the CDR3 is TGTGCCAGCAGGACAAGCGGCACAGATACGCAGTATTTT. It yields the protein CASRTSGTDTQYF.

This clonotype was recorded a few times. V and J are TRBV29-1 and TRBJ1-2; D may be TRBD1 (5 bases). This CDR3 contains 13 residues. Germline V gene lookup returns CDR1 SQVTM and CDR2 ANQGSEA. Trimming stripped 1 base from V and 5 bases from J, with 11 bases between. The CDR3 DNA reads as TGCAGCGTTGAAGGGACATGGGGTTATGGCTACACCTTC. Its protein is CSVEGTWGYGYTF.

This chain joins TRBV6-2 or TRBV6-3 and TRBJ2-3, with TRBD2 matching over 7 bases. The CDR3 totals 17 residues. The ends lost 7 bases at V and 1 base at J; junction bases unmatched: 14. CDR1 is MNHEY, CDR2 SVGEGT, per germline. CDR3 sequence: CASNRRASGVRTDTQYF. The CDR3 region has the DNA TGTGCCAGCAACCGTAGAGCCAGCGGGGTGCGCACAGATACGCAGTATTTT.